The sequence of this TCR beta chain was determined in a study of shared clonotypes between healthy human individuals. Once extracted for a subset, genomic DNA was divided evenly among several immunoSEQ plates. Assay: immunoSEQ multiplex PCR; the TCRdb copy retains only in-frame clones and omits some. This sample has some 1.1 million clones, with approximately 80% found just once. To note about this clone: No antigen is known for it.

Study-wide results and caveats: Sampling was confined to blood; repertoires within tissues likely differ.

This CDR3 is 14 amino acids long. Trimming took 4 bases from V and 4 from J; bases not matched to a gene: 2. Germline V gives CDR1 SGHNT, CDR2 YYREEE (reference sequence). Sequencing input: memory CD4+ T cells from PBMCs. The subset denotes: CD45RA-negative fraction. This clonotype originated in a young man in good health. Some clones in this sample may be carry-over from other donors' samples. The V gene is TRBV5-4, the J gene TRBJ1-4, with 9 bases matching TRBD1. The DNA for the CDR3 is TGTGCCAGCAGCGTGGACAGGGGTAATGAAAAACTGTTTTTT. This codes for CASSVDRGNEKLFF.